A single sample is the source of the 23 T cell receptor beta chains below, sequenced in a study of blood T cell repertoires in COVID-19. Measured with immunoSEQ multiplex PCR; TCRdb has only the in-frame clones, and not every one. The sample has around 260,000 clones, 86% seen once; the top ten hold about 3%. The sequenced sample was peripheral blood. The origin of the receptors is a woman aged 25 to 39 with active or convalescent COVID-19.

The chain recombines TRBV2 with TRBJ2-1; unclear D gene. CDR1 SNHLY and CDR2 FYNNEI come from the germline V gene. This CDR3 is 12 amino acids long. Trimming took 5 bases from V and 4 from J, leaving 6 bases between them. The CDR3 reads CASSSYYNEQFF. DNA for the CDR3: TGTGCCAGCAGTAGCTATTACAATGAGCAGTTCTTC.

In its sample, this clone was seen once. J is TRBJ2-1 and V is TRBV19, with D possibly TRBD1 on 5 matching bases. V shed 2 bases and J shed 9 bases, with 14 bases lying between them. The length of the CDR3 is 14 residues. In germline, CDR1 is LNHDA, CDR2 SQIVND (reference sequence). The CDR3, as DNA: TGTGCCAGTAGTATATCAGGGATTTTCAGTGAGCAGTTCTTC. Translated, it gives CASSISGIFSEQFF.

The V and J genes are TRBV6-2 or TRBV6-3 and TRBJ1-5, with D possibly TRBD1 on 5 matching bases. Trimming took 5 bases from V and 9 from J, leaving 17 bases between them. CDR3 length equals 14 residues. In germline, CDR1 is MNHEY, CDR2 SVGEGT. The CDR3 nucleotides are TGTGCCAGCAGTCGCCCGACAGCCCCCTCGCCCCAGCATTTT. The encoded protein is CASSRPTAPSPQHF.

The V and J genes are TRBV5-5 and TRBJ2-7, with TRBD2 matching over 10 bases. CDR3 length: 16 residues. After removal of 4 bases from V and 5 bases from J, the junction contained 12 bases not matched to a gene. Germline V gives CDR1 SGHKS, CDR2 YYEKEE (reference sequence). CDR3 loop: CASSGELAGLRNEQYF. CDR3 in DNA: TGTGCCAGCAGCGGGGAACTAGCGGGGCTCAGGAACGAGCAGTACTTC.

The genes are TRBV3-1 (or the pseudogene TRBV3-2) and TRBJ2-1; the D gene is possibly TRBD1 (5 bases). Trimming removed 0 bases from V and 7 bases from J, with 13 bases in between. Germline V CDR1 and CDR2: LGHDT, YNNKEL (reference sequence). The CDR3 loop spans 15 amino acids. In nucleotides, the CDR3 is TGTGCCAGCAGCCAAGATCGGGCAGGGTTGAATGAGCAGTTCTTC. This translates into CASSQDRAGLNEQFF.

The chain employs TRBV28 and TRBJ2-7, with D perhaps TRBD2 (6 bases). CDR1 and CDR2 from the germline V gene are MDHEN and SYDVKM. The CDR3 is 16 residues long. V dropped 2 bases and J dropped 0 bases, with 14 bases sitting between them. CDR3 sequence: CASSLNLGLRSYEQYF. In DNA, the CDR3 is TGTGCCAGCAGTTTAAACCTGGGACTCCGCTCCTACGAGCAGTACTTC.

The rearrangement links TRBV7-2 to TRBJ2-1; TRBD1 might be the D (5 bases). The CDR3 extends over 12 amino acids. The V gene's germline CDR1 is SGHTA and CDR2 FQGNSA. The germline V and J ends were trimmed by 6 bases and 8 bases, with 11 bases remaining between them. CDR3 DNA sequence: TGTGCCAGCAGTCCTCAGGGTTATGAGCAGTTCTTC. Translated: CASSPQGYEQFF.

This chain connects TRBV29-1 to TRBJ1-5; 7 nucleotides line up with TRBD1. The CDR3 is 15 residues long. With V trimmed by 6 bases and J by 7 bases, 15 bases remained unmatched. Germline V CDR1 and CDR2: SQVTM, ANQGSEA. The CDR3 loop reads CSVTGGLDRAQPQHF. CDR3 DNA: TGCAGCGTCACAGGAGGATTAGACAGGGCCCAGCCCCAGCATTTT.

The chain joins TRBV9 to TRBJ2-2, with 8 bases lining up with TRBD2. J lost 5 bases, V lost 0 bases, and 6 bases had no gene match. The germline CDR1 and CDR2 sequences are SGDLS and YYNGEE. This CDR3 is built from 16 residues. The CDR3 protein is CASSVAPGLGTGELFF. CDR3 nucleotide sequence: TGTGCCAGCAGCGTAGCTCCGGGACTAGGGACCGGGGAGCTGTTTTTT.

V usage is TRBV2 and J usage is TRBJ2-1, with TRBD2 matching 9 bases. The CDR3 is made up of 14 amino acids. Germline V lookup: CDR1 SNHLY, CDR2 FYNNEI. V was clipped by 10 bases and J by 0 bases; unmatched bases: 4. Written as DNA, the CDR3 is TGTGCCACCCATAGCGGGAGCTCCTACAATGAGCAGTTCTTC. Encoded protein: CATHSGSSYNEQFF.

The DNA of the CDR3 is TGTGCCAGCTCGGGTCGTTTGGAGGCTGAAGCTTTCTTT. Amino acid sequence: CASSGRLEAEAFF. The chain uses TRBV27 and TRBJ1-1, with unresolved D. The CDR3 is 13 residues long. V was trimmed by 8 bases and J by 6 bases, leaving 16 bases between them. Germline CDR1 reads MNHEY; CDR2 reads SMNVEV (reference sequence).

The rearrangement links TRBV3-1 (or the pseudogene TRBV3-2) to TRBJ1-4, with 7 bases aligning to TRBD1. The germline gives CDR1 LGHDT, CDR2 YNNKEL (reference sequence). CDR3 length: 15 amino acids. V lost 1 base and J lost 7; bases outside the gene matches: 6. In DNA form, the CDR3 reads TGTGCCAGCAGCCAAGCCGCAGGGGGGCCTGAAAAACTGTTTTTT. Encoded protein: CASSQAAGGPEKLFF.

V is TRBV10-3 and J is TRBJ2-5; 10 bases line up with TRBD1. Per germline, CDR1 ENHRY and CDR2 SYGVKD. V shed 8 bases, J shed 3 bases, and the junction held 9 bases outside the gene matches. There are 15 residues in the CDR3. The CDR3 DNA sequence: TGTGCCATCTCGAGTAGACAGGGGGCTGAAGAGACCCAGTACTTC. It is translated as CAISSRQGAEETQYF.

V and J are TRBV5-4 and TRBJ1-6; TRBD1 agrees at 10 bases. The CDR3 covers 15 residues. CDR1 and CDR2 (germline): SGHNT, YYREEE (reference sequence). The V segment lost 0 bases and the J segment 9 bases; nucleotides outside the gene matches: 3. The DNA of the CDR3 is TGTGCCAGCAGCTTGGGGGACAGGGGTCGTTCACCCCTCCACTTT. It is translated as CASSLGDRGRSPLHF.

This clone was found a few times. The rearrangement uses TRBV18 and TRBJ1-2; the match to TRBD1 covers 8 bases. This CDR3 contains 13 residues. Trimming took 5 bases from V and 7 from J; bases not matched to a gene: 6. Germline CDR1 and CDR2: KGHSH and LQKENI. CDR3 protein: CASSLTGEVGYTF. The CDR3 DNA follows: TGTGCCAGCTCATTGACAGGGGAGGTTGGCTACACCTTC.

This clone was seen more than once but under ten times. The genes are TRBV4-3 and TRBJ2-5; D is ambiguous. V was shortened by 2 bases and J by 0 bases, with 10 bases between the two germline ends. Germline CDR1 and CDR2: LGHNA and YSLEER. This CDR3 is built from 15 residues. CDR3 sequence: CASSQMRGNQETQYF. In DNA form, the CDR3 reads TGCGCCAGCAGCCAAATGCGAGGAAACCAAGAGACCCAGTACTTC.

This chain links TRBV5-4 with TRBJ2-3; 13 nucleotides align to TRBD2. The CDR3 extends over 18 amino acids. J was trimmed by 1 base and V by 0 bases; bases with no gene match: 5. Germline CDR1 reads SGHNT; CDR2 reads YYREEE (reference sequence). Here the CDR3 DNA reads TGTGCCAGCAGCTTGGGGACTAGCGGGGGCCTAGGCACAGATACGCAGTATTTT. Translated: CASSLGTSGGLGTDTQYF.

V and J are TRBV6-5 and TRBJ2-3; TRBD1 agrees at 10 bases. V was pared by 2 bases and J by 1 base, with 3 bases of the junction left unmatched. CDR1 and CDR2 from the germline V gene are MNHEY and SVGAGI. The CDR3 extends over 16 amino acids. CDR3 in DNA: TGTGCCAGCAGTTACCGCGGGACAGGGGGCACAGATACGCAGTATTTT. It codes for CASSYRGTGGTDTQYF.

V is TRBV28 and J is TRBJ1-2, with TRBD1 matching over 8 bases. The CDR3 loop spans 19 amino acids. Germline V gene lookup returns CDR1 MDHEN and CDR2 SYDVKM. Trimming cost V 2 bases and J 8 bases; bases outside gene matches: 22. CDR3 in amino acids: CASSLRPTGTGVVQGGYTF. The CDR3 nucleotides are TGTGCCAGCAGTTTACGGCCAACCGGGACAGGTGTGGTCCAGGGGGGCTACACCTTC.

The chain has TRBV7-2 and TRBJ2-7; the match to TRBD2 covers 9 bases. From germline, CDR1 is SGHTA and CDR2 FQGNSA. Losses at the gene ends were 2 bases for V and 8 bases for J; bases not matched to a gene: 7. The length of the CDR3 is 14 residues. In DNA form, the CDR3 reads TGTGCCAGCAGCTTAACCCTAGCGGGGTCCAAGCAGTACTTC. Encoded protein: CASSLTLAGSKQYF. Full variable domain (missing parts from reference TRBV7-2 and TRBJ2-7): GAGVSQSPSNKVTEKGKDVELRCDPISGHTALYWYRQSLGQGLEFLIYFQGNSAPDKSGLPSDRFSAERTGGSVSTLTIQRTQQEDSAVYLCASSLTLAGSKQYFGPGTRLTVT.

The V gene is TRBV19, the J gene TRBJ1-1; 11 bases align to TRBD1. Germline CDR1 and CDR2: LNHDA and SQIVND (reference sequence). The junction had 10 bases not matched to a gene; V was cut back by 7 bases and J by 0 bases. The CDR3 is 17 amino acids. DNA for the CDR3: TGTGCCAGTACTCCCCCGGGACAGGGGGGGATGAACACTGAAGCTTTCTTT. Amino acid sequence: CASTPPGQGGMNTEAFF.

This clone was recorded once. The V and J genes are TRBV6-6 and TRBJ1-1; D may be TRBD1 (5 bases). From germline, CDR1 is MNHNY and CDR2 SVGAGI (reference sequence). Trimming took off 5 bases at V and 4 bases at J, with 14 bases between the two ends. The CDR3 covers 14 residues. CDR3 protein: CASSPLGGSTEAFF. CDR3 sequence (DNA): TGTGCCAGCAGTCCCCTGGGGGGAAGCACTGAAGCTTTCTTT.

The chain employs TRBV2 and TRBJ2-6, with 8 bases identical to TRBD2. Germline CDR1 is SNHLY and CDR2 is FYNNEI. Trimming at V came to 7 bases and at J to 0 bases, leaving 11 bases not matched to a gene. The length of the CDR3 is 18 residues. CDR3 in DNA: TGTGCCAGCAAAGCCTCTGGCGGGGGGTTCTCTGGGGCCAACGTCCTGACTTTC. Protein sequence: CASKASGGGFSGANVLTF.